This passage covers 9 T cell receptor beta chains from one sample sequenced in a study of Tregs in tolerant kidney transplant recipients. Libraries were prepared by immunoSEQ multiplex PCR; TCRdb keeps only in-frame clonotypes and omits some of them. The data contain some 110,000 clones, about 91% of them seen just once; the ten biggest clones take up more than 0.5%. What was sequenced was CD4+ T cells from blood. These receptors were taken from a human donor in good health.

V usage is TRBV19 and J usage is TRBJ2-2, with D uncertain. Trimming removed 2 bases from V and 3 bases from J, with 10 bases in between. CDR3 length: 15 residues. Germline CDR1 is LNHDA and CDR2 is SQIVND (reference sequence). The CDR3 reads CASSIRVRDTGELFF. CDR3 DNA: TGTGCCAGTAGTATAAGGGTTAGGGACACCGGGGAGCTGTTTTTT.

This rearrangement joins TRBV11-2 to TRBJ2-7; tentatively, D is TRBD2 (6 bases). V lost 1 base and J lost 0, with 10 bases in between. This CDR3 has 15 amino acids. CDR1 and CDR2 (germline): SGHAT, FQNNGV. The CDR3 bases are TGTGCCAGCAGCTTAGGGGAGGATGCCTCCTACGAGCAGTACTTC. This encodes CASSLGEDASYEQYF.

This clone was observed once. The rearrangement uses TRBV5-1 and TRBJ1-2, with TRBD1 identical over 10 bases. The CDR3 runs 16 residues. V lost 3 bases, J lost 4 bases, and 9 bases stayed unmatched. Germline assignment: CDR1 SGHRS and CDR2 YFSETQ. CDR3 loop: CASSWKTGGDGYGYTF. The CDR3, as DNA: TGCGCCAGCAGCTGGAAGACAGGGGGCGACGGCTATGGCTACACCTTC.

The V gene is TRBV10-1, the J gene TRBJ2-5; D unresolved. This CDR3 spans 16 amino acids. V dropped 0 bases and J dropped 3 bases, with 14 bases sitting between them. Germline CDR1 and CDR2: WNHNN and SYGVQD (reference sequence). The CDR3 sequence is CASSESTRRDEETQYF. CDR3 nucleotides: TGCGCCAGCAGTGAGTCGACTCGGCGAGACGAAGAGACCCAGTACTTC.

Here the CDR3 DNA reads TGTGCCAGCTCACCGAGAACAGGGGCTGACACCGGGGAGCTGTTTTTT. Translation gives CASSPRTGADTGELFF. V usage is TRBV18 and J usage is TRBJ2-2, with 7 bases lining up with TRBD1. Losses at the gene ends were 3 bases for V and 3 bases for J; bases not matched to a gene: 7. The CDR3 has 16 amino acids. Germline assignment: CDR1 KGHSH and CDR2 LQKENI.

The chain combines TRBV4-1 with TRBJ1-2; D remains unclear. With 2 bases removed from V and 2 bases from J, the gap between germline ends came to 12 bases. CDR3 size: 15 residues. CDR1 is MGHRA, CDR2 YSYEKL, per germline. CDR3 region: CASSQPISRNYGYTF. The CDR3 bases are TGCGCCAGCAGCCAACCCATCTCGAGGAACTATGGCTACACCTTC.

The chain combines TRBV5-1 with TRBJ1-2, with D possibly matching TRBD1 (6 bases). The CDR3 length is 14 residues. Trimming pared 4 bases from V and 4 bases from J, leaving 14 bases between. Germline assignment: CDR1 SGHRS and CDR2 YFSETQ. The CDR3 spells CASSPGQLVYGYTF. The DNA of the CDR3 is TGCGCCAGCAGCCCCGGACAGTTAGTCTATGGCTACACCTTC. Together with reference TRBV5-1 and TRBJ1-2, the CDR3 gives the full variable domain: KAGVTQTPRYLIKTRGQQVTLSCSPISGHRSVSWYQQTPGQGLQFLFEYFSETQRNKGNFPGRFSGRQFSNSRSEMNVSTLELGDSALYLCASSPGQLVYGYTFGSGTRLTVV.

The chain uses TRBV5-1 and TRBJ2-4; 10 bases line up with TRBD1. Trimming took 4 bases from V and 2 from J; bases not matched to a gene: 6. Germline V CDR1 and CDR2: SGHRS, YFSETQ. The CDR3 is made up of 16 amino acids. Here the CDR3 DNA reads TGCGCCAGCAGCGCATGGACAGGGGGATCCAAAAACATTCAGTACTTC. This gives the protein CASSAWTGGSKNIQYF.

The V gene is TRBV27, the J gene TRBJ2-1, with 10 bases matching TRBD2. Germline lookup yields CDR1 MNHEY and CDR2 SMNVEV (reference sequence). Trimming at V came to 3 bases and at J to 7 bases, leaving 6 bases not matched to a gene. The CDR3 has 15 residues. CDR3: CASSFVASGSNEQFF. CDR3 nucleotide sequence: TGTGCCAGCAGTTTTGTTGCTAGCGGGAGTAATGAGCAGTTCTTC.